The entry that follows covers one TCR beta chain sequence. Its antigen remains unknown. Next came a second PCR, run for roughly 6 to 11 cycles, which used a sample-barcoded 5' primer along with a J-beta primer mix. From the 5' RACE reads, TCRdb called clonotypes with MiXCR, one entry per CDR3 protein. The sample yields 580,000 or so distinct CDR3 sequences, around 50% seen once. Germline-derived CDR1 and CDR2 are MNHEY and SVGAGI. The CDR3 totals 14 residues. This sample is drawn from a study of blood T cells in healthy people across ages. Isolating PBMCs gave at least 6 million of these cells per sample. Whole-study results and caveats: Unsorted PBMCs prevented conclusive naive versus antigen-experienced comparison. Per-million-T-cell TCR beta diversity fell roughly linearly with age. Unknown CMV status may confound age-related changes in expanded clones.

This sequence originates from a man at least 80 years old in good health. V and J are TRBV6-5 and TRBJ2-1; a weak D match, TRBD2 (6 bases). Judging by the DNA end, TRBJ2-7 fits better; the J call may be wrong. Sequencing used blood. DNA for the CDR3: TGTGCCAGCAGTTACAAGGTTGGCGGGACGGAGCAGTACTTC. The encoded protein is CASSYKVGGTEQYF.